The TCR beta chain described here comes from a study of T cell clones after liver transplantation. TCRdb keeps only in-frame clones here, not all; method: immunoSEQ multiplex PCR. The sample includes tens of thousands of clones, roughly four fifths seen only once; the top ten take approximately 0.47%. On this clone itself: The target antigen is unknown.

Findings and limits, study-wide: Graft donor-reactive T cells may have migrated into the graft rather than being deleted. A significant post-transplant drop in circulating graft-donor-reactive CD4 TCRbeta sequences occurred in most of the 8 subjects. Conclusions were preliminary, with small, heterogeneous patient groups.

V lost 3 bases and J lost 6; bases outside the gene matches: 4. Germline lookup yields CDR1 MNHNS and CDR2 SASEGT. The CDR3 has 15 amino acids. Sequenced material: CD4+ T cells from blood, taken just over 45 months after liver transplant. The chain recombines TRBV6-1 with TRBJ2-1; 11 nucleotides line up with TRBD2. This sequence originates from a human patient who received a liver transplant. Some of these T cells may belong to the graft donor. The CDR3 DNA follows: TGTGCCAGCAGTGAGGGACTAGCGGATTTCAATGAGCAGTTCTTC. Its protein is CASSEGLADFNEQFF.